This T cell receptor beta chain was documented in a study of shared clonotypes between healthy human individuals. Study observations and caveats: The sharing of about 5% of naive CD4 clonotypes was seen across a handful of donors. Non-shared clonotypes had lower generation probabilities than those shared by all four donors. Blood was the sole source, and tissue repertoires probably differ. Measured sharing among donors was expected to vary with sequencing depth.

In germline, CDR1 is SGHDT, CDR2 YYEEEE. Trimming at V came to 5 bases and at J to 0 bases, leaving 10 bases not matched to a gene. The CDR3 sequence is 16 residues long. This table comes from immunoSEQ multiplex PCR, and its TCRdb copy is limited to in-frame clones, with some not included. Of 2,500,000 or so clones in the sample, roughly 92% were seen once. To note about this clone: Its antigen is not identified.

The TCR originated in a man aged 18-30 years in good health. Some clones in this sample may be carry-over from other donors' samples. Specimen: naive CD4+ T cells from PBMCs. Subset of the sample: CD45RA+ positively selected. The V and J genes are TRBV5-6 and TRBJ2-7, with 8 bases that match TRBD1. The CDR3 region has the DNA TGTGCCAGCAGACCTTTCAGGGGGCATGACTCCTACGAGCAGTACTTC. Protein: CASRPFRGHDSYEQYF.